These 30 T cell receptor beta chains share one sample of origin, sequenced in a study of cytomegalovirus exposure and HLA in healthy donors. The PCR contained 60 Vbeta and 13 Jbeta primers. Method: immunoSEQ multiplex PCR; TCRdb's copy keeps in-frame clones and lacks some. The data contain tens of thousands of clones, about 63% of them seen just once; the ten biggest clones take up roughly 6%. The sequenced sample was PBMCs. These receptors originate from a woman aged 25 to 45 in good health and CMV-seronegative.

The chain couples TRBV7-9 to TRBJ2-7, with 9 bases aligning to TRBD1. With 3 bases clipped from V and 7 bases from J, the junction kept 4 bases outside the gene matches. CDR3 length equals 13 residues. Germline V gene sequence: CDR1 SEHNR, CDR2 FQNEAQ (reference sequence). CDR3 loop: CASSFGQGREQYF. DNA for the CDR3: TGTGCCAGCAGCTTCGGACAGGGGAGGGAGCAGTACTTC.

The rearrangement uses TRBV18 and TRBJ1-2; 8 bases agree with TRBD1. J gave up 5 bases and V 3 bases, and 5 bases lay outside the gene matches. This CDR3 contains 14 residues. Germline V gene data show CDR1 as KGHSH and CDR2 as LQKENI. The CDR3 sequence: CASSPQGQVYGYTF. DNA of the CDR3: TGTGCCAGCTCACCCCAGGGACAGGTTTATGGCTACACCTTC.

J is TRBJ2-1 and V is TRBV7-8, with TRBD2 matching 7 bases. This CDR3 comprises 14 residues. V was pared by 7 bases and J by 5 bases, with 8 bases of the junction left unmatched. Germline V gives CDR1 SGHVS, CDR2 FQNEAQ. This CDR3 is CASKWRETDNEQFF. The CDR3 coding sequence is TGTGCCAGCAAATGGCGGGAGACCGACAATGAGCAGTTCTTC. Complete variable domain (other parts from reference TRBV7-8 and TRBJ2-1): GAGVSQSPRYKVAKRGQDVALRCDPISGHVSLFWYQQALGQGPEFLTYFQNEAQLDKSGLPSDRFFAERPEGSVSTLKIQRTQQEDSAVYLCASKWRETDNEQFFGPGTRLTVL.

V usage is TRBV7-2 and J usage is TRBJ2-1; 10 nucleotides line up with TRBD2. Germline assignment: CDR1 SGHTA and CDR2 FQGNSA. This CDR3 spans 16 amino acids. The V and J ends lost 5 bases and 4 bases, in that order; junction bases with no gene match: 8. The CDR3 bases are TGTGCCAGCAGCAAGCACGGGACTAGCGTGTACAATGAGCAGTTCTTC. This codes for CASSKHGTSVYNEQFF.

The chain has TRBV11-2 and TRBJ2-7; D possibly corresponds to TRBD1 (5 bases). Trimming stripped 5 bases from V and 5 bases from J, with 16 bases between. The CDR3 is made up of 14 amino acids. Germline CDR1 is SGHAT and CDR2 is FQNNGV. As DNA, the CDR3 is TGTGCCAGCAGCCCTACCGGCAGGGTCAACGAGCAGTACTTC. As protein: CASSPTGRVNEQYF. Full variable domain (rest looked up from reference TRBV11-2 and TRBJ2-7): EAGVAQSPRYKIIEKRQSVAFWCNPISGHATLYWYQQILGQGPKLLIQFQNNGVVDDSQLPKDRFSAERLKGVDSTLKIQPAKLEDSAVYLCASSPTGRVNEQYFGPGTRLTVT.

The CDR3, as DNA: TGTGCCAGCAGCACAGGGGGAAGGAGAACAGATACGCAGTATTTT. This codes for CASSTGGRRTDTQYF. The chain couples TRBV11-2 to TRBJ2-3; 8 bases line up with TRBD1. CDR3 size: 15 residues. Looked up from germline, CDR1 is SGHAT and CDR2 is FQNNGV. V dropped 5 bases and J dropped 3; count of bases not matched to a gene: 7.

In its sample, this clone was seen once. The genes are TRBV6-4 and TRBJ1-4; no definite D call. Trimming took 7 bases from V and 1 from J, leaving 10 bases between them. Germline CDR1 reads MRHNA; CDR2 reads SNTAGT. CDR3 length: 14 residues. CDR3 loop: CASKEGGTNEKLFF. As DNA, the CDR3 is TGTGCCAGCAAGGAGGGTGGAACTAATGAAAAACTGTTTTTT.

The CDR3 region is CASSSLDRVGSGYTF. The CDR3 DNA follows: TGTGCCAGCAGCTCCCTCGACAGGGTCGGGTCTGGCTACACCTTC. This sequence joins TRBV7-2 and TRBJ1-2, with 7 nucleotides matching TRBD1. The ends lost 4 bases at V and 7 bases at J; junction bases unmatched: 12. The CDR3 has 15 amino acids. CDR1 SGHTA and CDR2 FQGNSA come from the germline V gene.

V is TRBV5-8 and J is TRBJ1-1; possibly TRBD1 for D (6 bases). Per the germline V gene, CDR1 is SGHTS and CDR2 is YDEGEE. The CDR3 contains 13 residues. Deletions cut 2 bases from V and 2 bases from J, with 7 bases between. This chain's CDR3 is CASSFRGNTEAFF. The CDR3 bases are TGTGCCAGCAGCTTCAGGGGAAACACTGAAGCTTTCTTT. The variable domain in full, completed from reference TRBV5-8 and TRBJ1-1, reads EAGVTQSPTHLIKTRGQQATLRCSPISGHTSVYWYQQALGLGLQFLLWYDEGEERNRGNFPPRFSGRQFPNYSSELNVNALELEDSALYLCASSFRGNTEAFFGQGTRLTVV.

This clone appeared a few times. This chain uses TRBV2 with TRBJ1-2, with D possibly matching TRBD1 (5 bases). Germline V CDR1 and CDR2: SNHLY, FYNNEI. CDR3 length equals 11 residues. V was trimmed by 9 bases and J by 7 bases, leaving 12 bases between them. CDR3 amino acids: CASRQSTGYTF. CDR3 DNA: TGTGCCAGTCGACAGTCTACTGGCTACACCTTC.

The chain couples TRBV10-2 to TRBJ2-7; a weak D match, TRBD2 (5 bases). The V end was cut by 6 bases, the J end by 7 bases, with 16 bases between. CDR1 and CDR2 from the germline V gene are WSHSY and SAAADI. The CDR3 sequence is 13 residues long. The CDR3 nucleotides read TGCGCCAGCAGAATCGGAGGAGCTCGGGAGCAGTACTTC. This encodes CASRIGGAREQYF.

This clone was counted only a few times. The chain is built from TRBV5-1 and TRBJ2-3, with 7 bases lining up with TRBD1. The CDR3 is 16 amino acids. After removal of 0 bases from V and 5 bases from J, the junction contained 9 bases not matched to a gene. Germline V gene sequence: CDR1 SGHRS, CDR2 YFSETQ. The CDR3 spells CASSLEGGRAGDTQYF. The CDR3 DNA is TGCGCCAGCAGCTTGGAAGGGGGCCGGGCAGGAGATACGCAGTATTTT.

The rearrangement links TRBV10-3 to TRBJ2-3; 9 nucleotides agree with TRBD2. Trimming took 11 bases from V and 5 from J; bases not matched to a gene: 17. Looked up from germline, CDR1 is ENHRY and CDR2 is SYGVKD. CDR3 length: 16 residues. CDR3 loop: CAAQARASGAQDTQYF. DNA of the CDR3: TGTGCCGCGCAAGCGCGGGCTAGCGGGGCCCAAGATACGCAGTATTTT.

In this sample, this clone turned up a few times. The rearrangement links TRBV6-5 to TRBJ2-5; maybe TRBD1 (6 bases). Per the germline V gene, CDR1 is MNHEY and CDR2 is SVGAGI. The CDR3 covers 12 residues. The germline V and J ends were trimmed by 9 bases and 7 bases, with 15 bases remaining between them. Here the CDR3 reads CASSTGGRTQYF. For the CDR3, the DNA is TGTGCCAGTTCGACAGGAGGTAGGACCCAGTACTTC.

The CDR3, as DNA: TGTGCCAGCAGTTTGGCATTGCAGACTGAAGCTTTCTTT. The encoded protein is CASSLALQTEAFF. V is TRBV9 and J is TRBJ1-1; D gene ambiguous. CDR3 length equals 13 residues. Trimming removed 5 bases from V and 5 bases from J, with 13 bases in between. Germline assignment: CDR1 SGDLS and CDR2 YYNGEE.

CDR3 bases: TGTGCCAGCAGCTCGGGGACTTTACCTGGAAACACCATATATTTT. It codes for CASSSGTLPGNTIYF. The chain has TRBV5-5 and TRBJ1-3, with D possibly TRBD1 on 5 matching bases. Germline V CDR1 and CDR2: SGHKS, YYEKEE (reference sequence). V lost 3 bases and J lost 2, with 12 bases in between. The CDR3 consists of 15 residues.

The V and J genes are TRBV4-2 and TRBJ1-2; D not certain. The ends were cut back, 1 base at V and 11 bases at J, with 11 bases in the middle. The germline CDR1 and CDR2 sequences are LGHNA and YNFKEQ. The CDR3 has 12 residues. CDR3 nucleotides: TGTGCCAGCAGCCAAGGCGGCGAGGTATACACCTTC. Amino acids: CASSQGGEVYTF.

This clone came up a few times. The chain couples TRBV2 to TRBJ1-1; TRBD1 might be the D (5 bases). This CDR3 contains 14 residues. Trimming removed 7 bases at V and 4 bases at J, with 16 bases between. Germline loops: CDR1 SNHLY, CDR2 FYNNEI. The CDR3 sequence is CASTEGAGSTEAFF. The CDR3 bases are TGTGCCAGCACGGAAGGGGCTGGGTCCACTGAAGCTTTCTTT.

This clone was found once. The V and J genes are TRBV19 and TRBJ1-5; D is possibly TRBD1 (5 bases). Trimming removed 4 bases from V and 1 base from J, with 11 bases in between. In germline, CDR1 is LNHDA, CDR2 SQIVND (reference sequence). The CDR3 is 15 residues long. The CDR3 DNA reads TGTGCCAGTAGTAAGGGCAGGGCGAGCAATCAGCCCCAGCATTTT. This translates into CASSKGRASNQPQHF.

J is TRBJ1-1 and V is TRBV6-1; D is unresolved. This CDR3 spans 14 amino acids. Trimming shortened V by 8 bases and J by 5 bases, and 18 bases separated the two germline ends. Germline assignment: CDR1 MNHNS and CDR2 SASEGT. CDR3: CASSSRLGDTEAFF. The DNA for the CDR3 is TGTGCCAGCTCCTCCCGCCTGGGAGATACTGAAGCTTTCTTT.

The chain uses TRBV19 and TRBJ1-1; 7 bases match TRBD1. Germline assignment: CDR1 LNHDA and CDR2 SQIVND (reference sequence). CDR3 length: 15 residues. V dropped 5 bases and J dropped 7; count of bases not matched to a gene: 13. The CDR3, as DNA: TGTGCCAGTAGTGCGGGATATGGACAGGTTGTTGAAGCTTTCTTT. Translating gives CASSAGYGQVVEAFF.

The CDR3, as DNA: TGCAGCGCCACCGGACAGGGAGACCAGCCCCAGCATTTT. Its protein is CSATGQGDQPQHF. The chain couples TRBV29-1 to TRBJ1-5, with 8 nucleotides matching TRBD1. In germline, CDR1 is SQVTM, CDR2 ANQGSEA. The V segment lost 7 bases and the J segment 7 bases; nucleotides outside the gene matches: 9. This CDR3 contains 13 residues.

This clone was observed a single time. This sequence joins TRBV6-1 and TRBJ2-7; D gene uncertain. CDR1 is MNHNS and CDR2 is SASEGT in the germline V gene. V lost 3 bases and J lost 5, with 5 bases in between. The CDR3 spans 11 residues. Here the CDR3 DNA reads TGTGCCAGCAGTGAGAGGAACGAGCAGTACTTC. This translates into CASSERNEQYF.

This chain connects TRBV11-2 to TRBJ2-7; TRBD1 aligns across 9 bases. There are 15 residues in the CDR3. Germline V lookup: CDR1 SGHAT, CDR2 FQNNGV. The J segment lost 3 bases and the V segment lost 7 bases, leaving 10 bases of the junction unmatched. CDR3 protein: CASNSFRDRVYEQYF. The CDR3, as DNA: TGTGCCAGCAACTCATTCCGGGACAGGGTCTACGAGCAGTACTTC.

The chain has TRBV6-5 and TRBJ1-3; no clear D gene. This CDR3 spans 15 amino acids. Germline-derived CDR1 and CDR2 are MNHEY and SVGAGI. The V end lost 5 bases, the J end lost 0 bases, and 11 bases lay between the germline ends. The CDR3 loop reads CASSKDGVSGNTIYF. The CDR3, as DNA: TGTGCCAGCAGTAAGGACGGGGTCTCTGGAAACACCATATATTTT.

Written as DNA, the CDR3 is TGTGCCAGCAGCAAATTAAGAAGCGGGGGTCCTTCCTACAATGAGCAGTTCTTC. It specifies CASSKLRSGGPSYNEQFF. The chain has TRBV21-1 and TRBJ2-1; the table's TRBD2 call for D was not verified on the DNA. TRBV21-1 is reported as a pseudogene. The CDR3 is 18 residues long.

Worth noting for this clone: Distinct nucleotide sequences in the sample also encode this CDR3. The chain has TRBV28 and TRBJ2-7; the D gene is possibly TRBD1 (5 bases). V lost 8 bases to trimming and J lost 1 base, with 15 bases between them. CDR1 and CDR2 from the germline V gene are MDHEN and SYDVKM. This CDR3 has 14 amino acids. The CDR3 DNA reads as TGTGCCAGCGGATTCCATTCAGGGTCCTACGAGCAGTACTTC. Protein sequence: CASGFHSGSYEQYF.

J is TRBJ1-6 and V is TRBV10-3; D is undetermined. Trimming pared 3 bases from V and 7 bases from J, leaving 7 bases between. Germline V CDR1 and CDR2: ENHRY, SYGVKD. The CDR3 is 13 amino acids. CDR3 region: CAISDSENSPLHF. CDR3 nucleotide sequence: TGTGCCATCAGTGATTCAGAAAATTCACCCCTCCACTTT.

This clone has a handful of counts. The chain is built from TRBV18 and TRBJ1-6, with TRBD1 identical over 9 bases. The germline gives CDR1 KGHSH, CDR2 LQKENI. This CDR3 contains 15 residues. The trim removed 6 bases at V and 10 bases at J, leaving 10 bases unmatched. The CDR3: CASSLTGGARSPLHF. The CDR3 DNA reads TGTGCCAGCTCCCTAACAGGGGGCGCGAGGTCACCCCTCCACTTT.

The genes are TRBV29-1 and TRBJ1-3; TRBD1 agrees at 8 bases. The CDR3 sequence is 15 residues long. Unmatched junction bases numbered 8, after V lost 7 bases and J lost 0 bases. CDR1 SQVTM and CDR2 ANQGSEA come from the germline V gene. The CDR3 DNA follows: TGCAGCGCTCGTCCCGGGACAGGCTCTGGAAACACCATATATTTT. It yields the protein CSARPGTGSGNTIYF.